This T cell receptor beta chain was profiled in a study of T cell clonotyping in hematopoietic cell transplantation. TCRdb keeps only in-frame clones here, not all; method: immunoSEQ multiplex PCR. Of 7,500 to 8,500 clones listed, over 85% are singletons. Recipients were bled about 28 days pretransplant and at posttransplant days 30, 100, 180. Germline lookup yields CDR1 SGHTS and CDR2 YDEGEE. Trimming removed 0 bases at V and 0 bases at J, with 7 bases between. The CDR3 totals 15 residues. The sample was PBMCs, taken 180 days after allogeneic stem cell transplant. This sequence joins TRBV5-8 and TRBJ1-3; D is unclear. This TCR was sampled from a female patient aged 50-59 years who had an allogeneic stem cell transplant from an unrelated donor, so the T cells may come from the graft donor. Some clones in this sample may be carry-over from other donors' samples. In DNA form, the CDR3 reads TGTGCCAGCAGCTTGGGGGTTGACTCTGGAAACACCATATATTTT. It specifies CASSLGVDSGNTIYF. Full variable domain (missing parts from reference TRBV5-8 and TRBJ1-3): EAGVTQSPTHLIKTRGQQATLRCSPISGHTSVYWYQQALGLGLQFLLWYDEGEERNRGNFPPRFSGRQFPNYSSELNVNALELEDSALYLCASSLGVDSGNTIYFGEGSWLTVV.